The rows below give T cell receptor beta chains drawn from one sample of a study of blood T cells in healthy people across ages. MiXCR was run by TCRdb on the 5' RACE reads, yielding one entry per CDR3 protein. The sample shows some 1.5 million distinct CDR3 sequences, 28% of them seen only once. The sequencing input was blood. Every receptor here comes from a woman under 40 in good health. Both conserved end residues are part of each CDR3. D genes are given only for firm matches. Clone size is stated in some rows and not others, as once, few, many or a class when expanded.

size,J,length,V,D,CDR3,DNA
.,TRBJ2-1,14,TRBV5-1,.,CASSLGRWPDEQFF,TGCGCCAGCAGCTTGGGAAGGTGGCCCGATGAGCAGTTCTTC
.,TRBJ2-7,13,TRBV12-3/TRBV12-4,TRBD2,CAIALAGVAEQYF,TGTGCCATTGCGCTAGCGGGAGTAGCCGAGCAGTACTTC
.,TRBJ1-4,13,TRBV20-1,.,CSARGALNEKLFF,TGCAGTGCTAGAGGGGCCCTGAATGAAAAACTGTTTTTT
.,TRBJ1-2,15,TRBV25-1,.,CASSEALGGDYGYTF,TGTGCCAGCAGTGAAGCTCTAGGGGGTGACTATGGCTACACCTTC
few,TRBJ2-3,16,TRBV9,.,CASNVAGRGGTDTQYF,TGTGCCAGCAACGTAGCTGGCAGGGGAGGCACAGATACGCAGTATTTT
many,TRBJ1-5,14,TRBV5-1,TRBD1,CASSPGTENQPQHF,TGCGCCAGCAGCCCCGGGACAGAGAATCAGCCCCAGCATTTT
.,TRBJ1-1,14,TRBV12-3/TRBV12-4,TRBD1,CASSRRQGNTEAFF,TGTGCCAGCAGTCGGCGACAGGGGAACACTGAAGCTTTCTTT
.,TRBJ2-3,15,TRBV7-9,TRBD2,CASSILAGRTDTQYF,TGTGCCAGCAGCATACTAGCGGGACGCACAGATACGCAGTATTTT
few,TRBJ1-2,14,TRBV24-1,TRBD1,CATSDPDRAYGYTF,TGTGCCACCAGTGATCCTGACAGGGCATATGGCTACACCTTC
.,TRBJ1-1,14,TRBV10-3,.,CASRRAGAGTEAFF,TGTGCCAGCAGGAGGGCGGGGGCCGGCACTGAAGCTTTCTTT
.,TRBJ2-5,14,TRBV3-1,.,CASSQEGARETQYF,TGTGCCAGCAGCCAAGAAGGAGCGCGGGAGACCCAGTACTTC
.,TRBJ2-3,15,TRBV2,.,CASSRARRSTDTQYF,TGTGCCAGCAGTAGGGCCAGGAGGTCCACAGATACGCAGTATTTT
many,TRBJ2-7,15,TRBV5-1,.,CASSLGRTATYEQYF,TGCGCCAGCAGCTTGGGCCGGACGGCTACCTACGAGCAGTACTTC
many,TRBJ2-1,12,TRBV29-1,.,CSVDFAPAQQFF,TGCAGCGTTGATTTTGCCCCGGCTCAGCAGTTCTTC
few,TRBJ2-7,16,TRBV7-9,TRBD1,CASSSPGTGNSYEQYF,TGTGCCAGCAGCTCGCCCGGGACAGGAAACTCCTACGAGCAGTACTTC
few,TRBJ2-6,17,TRBV21-1,.,CASRRQPSPSGANVLTF,TGTGCCAGCAGGCGACAGCCATCCCCTTCTGGGGCCAACGTCCTGACTTTC
few,TRBJ2-1,12,TRBV29-1,.,CSVAPRVNEQFF,TGCAGCGTTGCCCCTCGTGTCAATGAGCAGTTCTTC
many,TRBJ2-5,16,TRBV24-1,.,CATSDLEPGDQETQYF,TGTGCCACCAGTGACCTGGAACCTGGGGATCAAGAGACCCAGTACTTC
few,TRBJ1-2,17,TRBV6-5,TRBD1,CASSYLPGQGAAYGYTF,TGTGCCAGCAGTTACTTGCCGGGACAGGGTGCAGCGTATGGCTACACCTTC
.,TRBJ1-2,14,TRBV11-2,.,CASSLNRLNYGYTF,TGTGCCAGCAGCTTGAACCGTCTTAACTATGGCTACACCTTC
.,TRBJ2-7,14,TRBV29-1,.,CSVVPLETGNEQYF,TGCAGCGTTGTCCCTCTCGAGACTGGGAATGAGCAGTACTTC
few,TRBJ2-5,15,TRBV7-2,.,CASSLGPPTAETQYF,TGTGCCAGCAGCTTAGGGCCCCCGACCGCGGAGACCCAGTACTTC
.,TRBJ2-5,15,TRBV10-3,TRBD2,CAIRTASGGAETQYF,TGTGCCATCAGAACGGCTAGCGGGGGTGCGGAGACCCAGTACTTC
.,TRBJ1-2,16,TRBV2,TRBD1,CASSILTGISNYGYTF,TGTGCCAGCAGTATACTGACAGGGATCTCTAACTATGGCTACACCTTC
once,TRBJ2-7,14,TRBV27,.,CASSLRGRSNEQYF,TGTGCCAGCAGTTTAAGGGGACGGTCCAACGAGCAGTACTTC
.,TRBJ1-1,14,TRBV6-1,TRBD1,CASSHTGAHTEAFF,TGTGCCAGCAGTCATACAGGGGCTCACACTGAAGCTTTCTTT
many,TRBJ1-2,14,TRBV5-1,.,CASSETQDPYGYTF,TGCGCCAGCAGCGAAACACAGGACCCCTATGGCTACACCTTC
many,TRBJ2-3,16,TRBV7-3,TRBD2,CASSSGTSGGTDTQYF,TGTGCCAGCAGTTCCGGGACTAGCGGGGGTACAGATACGCAGTATTTT
many,TRBJ2-7,13,TRBV29-1,.,CSVEEGATYEQYF,TGCAGCGTTGAAGAGGGCGCTACCTACGAGCAGTACTTC
once,TRBJ2-3,16,TRBV5-1,.,CASRPFKTANTDTQYF,TGCGCCAGTAGACCCTTTAAGACAGCAAACACAGATACGCAGTATTTT
.,TRBJ2-3,17,TRBV10-3,TRBD2,CAISESGLAGSTDTQYF,TGTGCCATCAGTGAGTCAGGACTAGCGGGTAGCACAGATACTCAGTATTTT
few,TRBJ2-7,17,TRBV20-1,TRBD2,CSAKRKPSGSYSYEQYF,TGCAGTGCTAAGCGTAAACCTAGCGGGAGCTACTCCTACGAGCAGTACTTC
few,TRBJ2-1,12,TRBV19,.,CASTSDYNEQFF,TGTGCCAGTACTAGCGATTACAATGAGCAGTTCTTC
.,TRBJ1-1,13,TRBV25-1,.,CASSESWITEAFF,TGTGCCAGCAGTGAATCTTGGATCACTGAAGCTTTCTTT
many,TRBJ1-6,16,TRBV28,.,CASSLRQGWGDSPLHF,TGTGCCAGCAGTTTGCGGCAGGGGTGGGGCGATTCACCCCTCCACTTT
.,TRBJ2-3,13,TRBV12-3/TRBV12-4,.,CASSSPEGDTQYF,TGTGCCAGCAGTTCCCCCGAAGGAGATACGCAGTATTTT
few,TRBJ2-6,14,TRBV7-3,.,CASSSLIGANVLTF,TGTGCCAGCAGCTCCCTAATTGGGGCCAACGTCCTGACTTTC
few,TRBJ1-6,15,TRBV2,TRBD1,CASSERQGRNSPLHF,TGTGCCAGCAGTGAGAGACAGGGGCGTAATTCACCCCTCCACTTT
few,TRBJ2-3,14,TRBV12-3/TRBV12-4,.,CASSGGSLTDTQYF,TGTGCCAGCAGCGGGGGATCACTCACAGATACGCAGTATTTT
.,TRBJ2-7,14,TRBV2,TRBD1,CASLRDRETYEQYF,TGTGCCAGCCTCCGGGACAGGGAGACCTACGAGCAGTACTTC
few,TRBJ2-7,15,TRBV14,.,CASSQVGRGVYEQYF,TGTGCCAGCAGCCAAGTAGGGCGAGGAGTCTACGAGCAGTACTTC
.,TRBJ2-5,14,TRBV29-1,.,CSVFHRLVLETQYF,TGCAGCGTTTTCCACCGACTAGTCCTAGAGACCCAGTACTTC
few,TRBJ2-2,16,TRBV18,TRBD1,CASSPRDRGDTGELFF,TGTGCCAGCTCACCACGGGACAGGGGAGACACCGGGGAGCTGTTTTTT
.,TRBJ2-1,14,TRBV5-6,.,CASGGGFAYNEQFF,TGTGCCAGCGGAGGGGGCTTTGCGTACAATGAGCAGTTCTTC
few,TRBJ2-3,13,TRBV30,.,CAWSATAADTQYF,TGTGCCTGGAGTGCCACAGCGGCAGATACGCAGTATTTT
.,TRBJ2-3,16,TRBV7-2,.,CATRRGGSPQADTQYF,TGTGCCACCCGCAGGGGGGGCAGTCCCCAGGCAGATACGCAGTATTTT
many,TRBJ2-1,11,TRBV7-2,.,CASSLLGEQFF,TGTGCCAGCAGCTTATTGGGTGAGCAGTTCTTC